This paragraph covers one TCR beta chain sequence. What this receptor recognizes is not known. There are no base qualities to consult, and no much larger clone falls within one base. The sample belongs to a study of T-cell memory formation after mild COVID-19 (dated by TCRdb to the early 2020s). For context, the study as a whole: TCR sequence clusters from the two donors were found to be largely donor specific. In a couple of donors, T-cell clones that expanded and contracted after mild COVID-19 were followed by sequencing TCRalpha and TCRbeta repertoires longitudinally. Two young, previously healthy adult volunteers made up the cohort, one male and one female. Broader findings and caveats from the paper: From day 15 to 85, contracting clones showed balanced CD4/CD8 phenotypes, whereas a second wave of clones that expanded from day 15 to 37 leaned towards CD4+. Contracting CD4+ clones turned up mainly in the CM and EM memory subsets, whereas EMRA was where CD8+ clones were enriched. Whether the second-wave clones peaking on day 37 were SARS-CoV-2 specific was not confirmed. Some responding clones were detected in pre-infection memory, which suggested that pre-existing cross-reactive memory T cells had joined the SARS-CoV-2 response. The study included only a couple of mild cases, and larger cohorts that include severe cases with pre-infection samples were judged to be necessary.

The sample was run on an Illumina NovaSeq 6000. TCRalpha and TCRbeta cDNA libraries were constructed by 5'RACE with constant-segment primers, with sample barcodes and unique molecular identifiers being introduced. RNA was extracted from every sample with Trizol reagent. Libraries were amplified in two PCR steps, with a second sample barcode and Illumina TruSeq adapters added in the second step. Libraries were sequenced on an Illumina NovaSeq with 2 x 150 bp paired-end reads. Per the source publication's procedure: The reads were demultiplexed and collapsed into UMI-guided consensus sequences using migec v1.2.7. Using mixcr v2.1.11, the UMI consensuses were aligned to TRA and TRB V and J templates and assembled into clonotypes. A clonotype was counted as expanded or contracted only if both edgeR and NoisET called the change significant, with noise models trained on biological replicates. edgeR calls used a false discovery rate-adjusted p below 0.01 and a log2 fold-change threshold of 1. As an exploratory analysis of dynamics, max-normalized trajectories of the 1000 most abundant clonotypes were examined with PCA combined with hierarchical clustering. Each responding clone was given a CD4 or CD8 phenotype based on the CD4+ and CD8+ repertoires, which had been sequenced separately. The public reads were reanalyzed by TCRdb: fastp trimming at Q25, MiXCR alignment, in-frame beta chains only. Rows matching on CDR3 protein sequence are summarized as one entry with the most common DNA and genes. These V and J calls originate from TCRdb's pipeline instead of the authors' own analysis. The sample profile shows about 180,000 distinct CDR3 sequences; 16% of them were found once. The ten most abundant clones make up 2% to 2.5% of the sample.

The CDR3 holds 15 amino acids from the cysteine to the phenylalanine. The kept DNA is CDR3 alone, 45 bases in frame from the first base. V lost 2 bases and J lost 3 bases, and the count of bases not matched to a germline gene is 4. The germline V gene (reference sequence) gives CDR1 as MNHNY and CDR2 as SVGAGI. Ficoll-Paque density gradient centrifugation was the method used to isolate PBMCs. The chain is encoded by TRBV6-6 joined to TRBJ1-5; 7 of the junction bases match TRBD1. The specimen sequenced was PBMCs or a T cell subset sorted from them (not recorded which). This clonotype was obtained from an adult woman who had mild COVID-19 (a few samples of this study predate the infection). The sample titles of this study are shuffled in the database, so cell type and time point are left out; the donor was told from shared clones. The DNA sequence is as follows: TGTGCCAGCAGTTACGGGGGACAGTCCAATCAGCCCCAGCATTTT. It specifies CASSYGGQSNQPQHF.